This is a list of T cell receptor beta chains from one sample in a study of patients and donors after allogeneic stem cell transplantation. TCRdb processed the RT-PCR reads anew with MiXCR; each CDR3 protein has one entry. The table records 410,000 or so distinct CDR3 sequences, 15% to 20% of them present only once. The specimen was blood, either unsorted or a sorted T cell fraction (not recorded which). These receptors were collected from a human donor who was either an allogeneic HSCT recipient or a stem cell or donor lymphocyte infusion donor (not recorded which). It is not recorded whose cells these are; they may come from a transplant donor. Each CDR3 is given with its conserved first and last residue. The D gene is left open where the match is weak. A row's size may be missing; if present it is once, few, many or a size class.

j_gene | d_gene | abundance | v_gene | CDR3nt | CDR3aa
TRBJ2-2 | TRBD1 | - | TRBV5-1 | TGCGCCAGCAGCTTCGGGACAGGGGGTACCGGGGAGCTGTTTTTT | CASSFGTGGTGELFF
TRBJ2-1 | TRBD1 | few | TRBV24-1 | TGTGCCACCAGTGACCGGGGACAGGGGGTCGATGAGCAGTTCTTC | CATSDRGQGVDEQFF
TRBJ2-7 | - | many | TRBV7-9 | TGTGCCAGCAGCTTAGCGAAGGACTACTCCTACGAGCAGTACTTC | CASSLAKDYSYEQYF
TRBJ2-1 | - | few | TRBV27 | TGTGCCAGCAGTCCTAGCCGTGCCTACAATGAGCAGTTCTTC | CASSPSRAYNEQFF
TRBJ2-1 | TRBD1 | - | TRBV11-1 | TGTGCCAGCAGCTTCGGCGTTTTGGGGACAGGGGACGTGAACTATGAGCAGTTCTTC | CASSFGVLGTGDVNYEQFF
TRBJ2-7 | TRBD2 | few | TRBV6-1 | TGTGCCAGCAGCCCCGTGACTAGCGGGCTTCGGCAGTACTTC | CASSPVTSGLRQYF
TRBJ2-2 | TRBD2 | - | TRBV6-1 | TGTGCCAGCATCTCCCTAGCGGGGTACACCGGGGAGCTGTTTTTT | CASISLAGYTGELFF
TRBJ1-5 | TRBD1 | - | TRBV5-1 | TGCGCCAGCAGCTTGTCGACAGGGCTTGACCAGCCCCAGCATTTT | CASSLSTGLDQPQHF
TRBJ2-4 | - | - | TRBV3-1 | TGTGCCAGCAGCCAAGAGCCACTAGCCAAAAACATTCAGTACTTC | CASSQEPLAKNIQYF
TRBJ2-1 | TRBD2 | few | TRBV10-3 | TGTGCCTCCGATGGCGGCGGGAGGGTCGATGAGCAGTTCTTC | CASDGGGRVDEQFF
TRBJ2-1 | - | - | TRBV4-1 | TGCGCCAGCAACCTAGGAGGTAGCAGCAATGAGCAGTTCTTC | CASNLGGSSNEQFF
TRBJ2-1 | TRBD2 | - | TRBV25-1 | TGTGCCAGCGCGACTAGCGGGCACTACAATGAGCAGTTCTTC | CASATSGHYNEQFF
TRBJ1-1 | - | - | TRBV4-2 | TGTGCCAGCAGCGCGACACCGAACACTGAAGCTTTCTTT | CASSATPNTEAFF
TRBJ2-1 | TRBD2 | few | TRBV27 | TGTGCCAGCAGTCCCAGGGGTAAGCGGGAGTTGAATGAGCAGTTCTTC | CASSPRGKRELNEQFF
TRBJ2-7 | - | - | TRBV7-6 | TGTGCCAGCAGCCCTCATTTTCGGTCCTACGAGCAGTACTTC | CASSPHFRSYEQYF
TRBJ2-2 | - | - | TRBV7-9 | TGTGCCAGCAGCTTTGGGGCTGAGGGGAACACCGGGGAGCTGTTTTTT | CASSFGAEGNTGELFF
TRBJ2-1 | - | many | TRBV18 | TGTGCCAGCTCACCGCCGCGCCAGGGGATCCATGAGCAGTTCTTC | CASSPPRQGIHEQFF
TRBJ2-3 | TRBD2 | - | TRBV7-9 | TGTGCCAGCAGCTTAGCGACTAGCGGGGGCTCAGATACGCAGTATTTT | CASSLATSGGSDTQYF
TRBJ1-5 | - | once | TRBV6-1 | TGTGCCAGCAATGTGAATAGCAATCAGCCCCAGCATTTT | CASNVNSNQPQHF
TRBJ2-5 | TRBD1 | few | TRBV10-3 | TGTGCCACCGGACAGGGGCAAGAGACCCAGTACTTC | CATGQGQETQYF
TRBJ2-1 | - | few | TRBV7-7 | TGTGCTAGCAGCTCAGATGGGGGCTCCTACAATGAGCAGTTCTTC | CASSSDGGSYNEQFF
TRBJ2-7 | TRBD2 | - | TRBV11-3 | TGTGCCAGCAGCTTAGTTAGCGGGGAGTCCTACGAGCAGTACTTC | CASSLVSGESYEQYF
TRBJ2-2 | - | many | TRBV29-1 | TGCAGCGTTGAACCTCCACAGGGGAACACCGGGGAGCTGTTTTTT | CSVEPPQGNTGELFF
TRBJ1-3 | - | many | TRBV5-1 | TGCGCCAGCAGACAGGGCTTCGGAAGTGGAAACACCATATATTTT | CASRQGFGSGNTIYF
TRBJ2-5 | TRBD1 | few | TRBV7-9 | TGTGCCAGCAGCTCGGTCGAGGGGGCTCTAAAGACCCAGTACTTC | CASSSVEGALKTQYF
TRBJ2-2 | TRBD1 | - | TRBV30 | TGTGCCTGGAGTGTACTGGGGACAGCGAACACCGGGGAGCTGTTTTTT | CAWSVLGTANTGELFF
TRBJ2-5 | - | - | TRBV7-2 | TGTGCCAGCAGCAGCCTTTTGGGGGGAGAGACCCAGTACTTC | CASSSLLGGETQYF
TRBJ1-4 | TRBD1 | many | TRBV12-3/TRBV12-4 | TGTGCCAGCTGCGGACAGGATGATGAAAAACTGTTTTTT | CASCGQDDEKLFF
TRBJ2-7 | - | once | TRBV7-9 | TGTGCCAGCAGCTTAAGGGACTTCCCCTACGAGCAGTACTTC | CASSLRDFPYEQYF
TRBJ2-1 | TRBD2 | - | TRBV5-1 | TGCGCCAGCAGTGGACAAGCGGGAGTGGAGCAGTTCTTC | CASSGQAGVEQFF
TRBJ2-5 | TRBD1 | many | TRBV28 | TGTGCCAGCAGTCGAGGACAGGACCTACAAGAGACCCAGTACTTC | CASSRGQDLQETQYF
TRBJ1-1 | TRBD1 | few | TRBV7-2 | TGTGCCAGCAGCTTAAGGGGGCGGGTTCCTGAAGCTTTCTTT | CASSLRGRVPEAFF
TRBJ2-3 | TRBD2 | few | TRBV5-1 | TGCGCCAGCAGCTTGCCCAGGCGGGAGGGCACAGATACGCAGTATTTT | CASSLPRREGTDTQYF
TRBJ2-2 | - | few | TRBV6-4 | TGTGCCAGCAGTGACTCGTTATCTAAAGGGGAGCTGTTTTTT | CASSDSLSKGELFF
TRBJ1-5 | - | - | TRBV19 | TGTGCCAGTAGTATGTGGGACTCAAGTAATCAGCCCCAGCATTTT | CASSMWDSSNQPQHF
TRBJ2-2 | TRBD2 | few | TRBV3-1 | TGTGCCAGCAGCCCCACTAGCGATTACGCCGGGGAGCTGTTTTTT | CASSPTSDYAGELFF
TRBJ2-3 | TRBD2 | few | TRBV27 | TGTGCCAGCAGTTTAATCCTAGCGGGGGGGCCAGATACGCAGTATTTT | CASSLILAGGPDTQYF
TRBJ2-7 | TRBD2 | few | TRBV20-1 | TGCAGTGCTAGTCAAAACGGACTAGCGGGAGTCGAGCAGTACTTC | CSASQNGLAGVEQYF
TRBJ1-1 | - | - | TRBV27 | TGTGCCAGCAGTTCCCTCTGGGACGGTACTGAAACTTTCTTT | CASSSLWDGTETFF
TRBJ2-7 | - | few | TRBV10-2 | TGCGCCAGCAGTGAGGGGCGGGCAGGGTACGAGCAGTACTTC | CASSEGRAGYEQYF
TRBJ1-5 | TRBD1 | many | TRBV12-3/TRBV12-4 | TGTGCCAGCAGTACCGGGACAGTTAGCAATCAGCCCCAGCATTTT | CASSTGTVSNQPQHF
TRBJ1-1 | - | - | TRBV20-1 | TGCAGTGCTAGAAAGGGACCGAGGAACACTGAAGCTTTCTTT | CSARKGPRNTEAFF
TRBJ2-2 | TRBD2 | many | TRBV11-1 | TGTGCCAGCAGGGCCCTAACTAGCGGGAGGGCGAGGACCGGGGAGCTGTTTTTT | CASRALTSGRARTGELFF
TRBJ1-4 | - | few | TRBV19 | TGTGCCAGTAAAAGGGGGGAGCGCGAAAAACTGTTTTTT | CASKRGEREKLFF
TRBJ1-4 | - | few | TRBV29-1 | TGCAGCGTAAGACGCCGGAGCTATGAAAAACTGTTTTTT | CSVRRRSYEKLFF
TRBJ1-5 | - | - | TRBV7-9 | TGTGCCAGCAGCTTCGACTGGGGCAATCAGCCCCAGCATTTT | CASSFDWGNQPQHF